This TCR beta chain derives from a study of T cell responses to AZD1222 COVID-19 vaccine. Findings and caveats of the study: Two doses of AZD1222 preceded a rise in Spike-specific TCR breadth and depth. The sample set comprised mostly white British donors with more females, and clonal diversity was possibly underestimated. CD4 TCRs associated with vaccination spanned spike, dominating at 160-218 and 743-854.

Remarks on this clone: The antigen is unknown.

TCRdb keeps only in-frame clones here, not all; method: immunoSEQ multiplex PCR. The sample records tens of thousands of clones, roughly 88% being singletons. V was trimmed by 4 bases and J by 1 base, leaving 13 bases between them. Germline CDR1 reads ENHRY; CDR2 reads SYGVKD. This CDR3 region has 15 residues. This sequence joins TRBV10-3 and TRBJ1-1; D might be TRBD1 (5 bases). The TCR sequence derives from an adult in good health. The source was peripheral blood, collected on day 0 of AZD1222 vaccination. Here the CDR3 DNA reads TGTGCCATCAGTGGGGGGGACTTTAGGAACACTGAAGCTTTCTTT. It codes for CAISGGDFRNTEAFF.